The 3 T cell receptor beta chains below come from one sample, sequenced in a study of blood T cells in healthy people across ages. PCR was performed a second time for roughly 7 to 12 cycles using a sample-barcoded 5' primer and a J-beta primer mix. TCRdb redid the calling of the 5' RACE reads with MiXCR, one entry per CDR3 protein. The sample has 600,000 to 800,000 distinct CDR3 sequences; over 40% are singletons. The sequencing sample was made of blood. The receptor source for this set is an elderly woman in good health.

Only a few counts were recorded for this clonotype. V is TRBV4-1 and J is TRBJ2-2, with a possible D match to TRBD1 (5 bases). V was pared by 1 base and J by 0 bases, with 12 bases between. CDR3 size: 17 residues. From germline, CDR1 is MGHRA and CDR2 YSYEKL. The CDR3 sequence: CASSQANQGANTGELFF. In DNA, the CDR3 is TGCGCCAGCAGCCAAGCAAATCAGGGCGCGAACACCGGGGAGCTGTTTTTT.

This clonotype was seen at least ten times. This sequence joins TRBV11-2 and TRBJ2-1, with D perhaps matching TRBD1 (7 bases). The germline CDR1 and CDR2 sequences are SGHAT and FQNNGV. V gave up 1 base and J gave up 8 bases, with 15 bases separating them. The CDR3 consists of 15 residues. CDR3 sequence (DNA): TGTGCCAGCAGCTTAGCGGAGGGGGCAAGGTATGAGCAGTTCTTC. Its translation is CASSLAEGARYEQFF. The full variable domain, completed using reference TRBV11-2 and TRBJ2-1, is EAGVAQSPRYKIIEKRQSVAFWCNPISGHATLYWYQQILGQGPKLLIQFQNNGVVDDSQLPKDRFSAERLKGVDSTLKIQPAKLEDSAVYLCASSLAEGARYEQFFGPGTRLTVL.

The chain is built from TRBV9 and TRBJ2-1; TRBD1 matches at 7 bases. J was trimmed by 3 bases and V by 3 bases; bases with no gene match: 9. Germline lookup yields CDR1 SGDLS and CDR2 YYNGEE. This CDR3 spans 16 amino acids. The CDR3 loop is CASSAPDRNYYNEQFF. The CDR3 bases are TGTGCCAGCAGCGCGCCGGACAGGAACTACTACAATGAGCAGTTCTTC.